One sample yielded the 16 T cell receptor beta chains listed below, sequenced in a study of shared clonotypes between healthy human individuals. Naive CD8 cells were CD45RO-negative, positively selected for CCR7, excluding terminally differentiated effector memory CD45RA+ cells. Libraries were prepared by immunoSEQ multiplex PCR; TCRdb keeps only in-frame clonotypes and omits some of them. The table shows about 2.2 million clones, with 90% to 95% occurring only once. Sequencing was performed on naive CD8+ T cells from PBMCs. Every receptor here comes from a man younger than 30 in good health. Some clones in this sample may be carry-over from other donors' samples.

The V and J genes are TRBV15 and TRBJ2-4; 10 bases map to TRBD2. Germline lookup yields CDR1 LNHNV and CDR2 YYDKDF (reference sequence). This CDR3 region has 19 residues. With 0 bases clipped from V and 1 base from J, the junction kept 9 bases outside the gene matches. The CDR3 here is CATSRDRLAGDGAKNIQYF. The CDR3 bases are TGTGCCACCAGCAGAGATCGCCTAGCGGGAGACGGTGCCAAAAACATTCAGTACTTC.

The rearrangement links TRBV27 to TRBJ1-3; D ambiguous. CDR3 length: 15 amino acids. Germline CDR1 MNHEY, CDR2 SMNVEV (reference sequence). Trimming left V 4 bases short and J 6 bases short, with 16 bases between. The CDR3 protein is CASSSTRYLENTIYF. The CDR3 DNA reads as TGTGCCAGCAGTTCCACAAGATACCTAGAAAACACCATATATTTT.

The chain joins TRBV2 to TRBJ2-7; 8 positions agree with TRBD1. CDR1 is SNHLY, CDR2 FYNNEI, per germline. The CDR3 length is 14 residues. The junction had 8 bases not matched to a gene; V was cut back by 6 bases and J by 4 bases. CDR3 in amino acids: CASSPTDRVYEQYF. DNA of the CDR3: TGTGCCAGCAGCCCAACGGACAGGGTTTACGAGCAGTACTTC.

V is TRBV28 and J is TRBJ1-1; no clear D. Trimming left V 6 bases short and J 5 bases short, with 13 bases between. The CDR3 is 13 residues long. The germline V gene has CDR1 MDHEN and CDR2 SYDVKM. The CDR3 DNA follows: TGTGCCAGCAGGTCCGTGGGGTGGACTGAAGCTTTCTTT. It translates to CASRSVGWTEAFF.

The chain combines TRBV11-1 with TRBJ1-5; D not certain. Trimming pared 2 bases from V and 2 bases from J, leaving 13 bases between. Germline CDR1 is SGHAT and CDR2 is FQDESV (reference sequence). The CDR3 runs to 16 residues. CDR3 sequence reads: CASSLRAVSGNQPQHF. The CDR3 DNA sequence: TGTGCCAGCAGCTTAAGGGCCGTGTCGGGCAATCAGCCCCAGCATTTT. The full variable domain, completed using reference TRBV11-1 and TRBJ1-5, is EAEVAQSPRYKITEKSQAVAFWCDPISGHATLYWYRQILGQGPELLVQFQDESVVDDSQLPKDRFSAERLKGVDSTLKIQPAELGDSAMYLCASSLRAVSGNQPQHFGDGTRLSIL.

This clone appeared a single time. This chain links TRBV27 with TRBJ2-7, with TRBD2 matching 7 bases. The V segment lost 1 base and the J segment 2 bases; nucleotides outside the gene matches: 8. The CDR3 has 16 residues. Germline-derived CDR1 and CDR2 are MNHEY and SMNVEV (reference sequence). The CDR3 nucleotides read TGTGCCAGCAGTTTATTTCCAGCGGGGCCGACCTACGAGCAGTACTTC. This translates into CASSLFPAGPTYEQYF.

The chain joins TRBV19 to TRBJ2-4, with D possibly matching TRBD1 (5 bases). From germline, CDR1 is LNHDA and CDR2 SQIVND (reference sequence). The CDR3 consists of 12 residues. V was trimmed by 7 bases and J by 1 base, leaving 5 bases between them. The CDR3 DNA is TGTGCCAGTAAGGGGGCCAAAAACATTCAGTACTTC. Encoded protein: CASKGAKNIQYF. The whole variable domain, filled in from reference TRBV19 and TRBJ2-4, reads DGGITQSPKYLFRKEGQNVTLSCEQNLNHDAMYWYRQDPGQGLRLIYYSQIVNDFQKGDIAEGYSVSREKKESFPLTVTSAQKNPTAFYLCASKGAKNIQYFGAGTRLSVL.

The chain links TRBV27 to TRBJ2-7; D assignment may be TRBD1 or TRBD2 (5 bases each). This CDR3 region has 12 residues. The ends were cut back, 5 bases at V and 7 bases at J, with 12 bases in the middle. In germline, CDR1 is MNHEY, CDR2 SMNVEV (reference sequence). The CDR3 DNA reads TGTGCCAGCAGTCGGGACGGCCGGGAGCAGTACTTC. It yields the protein CASSRDGREQYF.

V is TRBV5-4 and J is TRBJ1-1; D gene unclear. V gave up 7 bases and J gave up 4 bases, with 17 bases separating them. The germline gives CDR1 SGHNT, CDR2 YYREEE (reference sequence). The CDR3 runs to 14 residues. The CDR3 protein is CASGDKGGGTEAFF. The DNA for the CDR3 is TGTGCCAGCGGAGACAAGGGCGGAGGCACTGAAGCTTTCTTT.

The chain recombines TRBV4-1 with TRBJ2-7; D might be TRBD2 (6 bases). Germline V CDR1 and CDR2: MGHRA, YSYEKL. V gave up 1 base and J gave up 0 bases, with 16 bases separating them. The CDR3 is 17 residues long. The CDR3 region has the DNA TGCGCCAGCAGCCAAGGATGGGGGGAGGTGAGCTCCTACGAGCAGTACTTC. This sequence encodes CASSQGWGEVSSYEQYF.

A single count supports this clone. The CDR3 region is CATSTGTGENTEAFF. In DNA, the CDR3 is TGTGCCACCAGCACTGGGACAGGGGAGAACACTGAAGCTTTCTTT. The chain recombines TRBV15 with TRBJ1-1, with TRBD1 matching 10 bases. This CDR3 has 15 amino acids. Germline CDR1 is LNHNV and CDR2 is YYDKDF (reference sequence). V was pared by 4 bases and J by 1 base, with 3 bases of the junction left unmatched.

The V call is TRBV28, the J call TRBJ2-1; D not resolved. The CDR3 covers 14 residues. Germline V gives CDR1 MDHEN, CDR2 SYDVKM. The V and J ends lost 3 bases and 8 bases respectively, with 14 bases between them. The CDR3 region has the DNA TGTGCCAGCAGTTTGCTGACACCTCCGGATGAGCAGTTCTTC. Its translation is CASSLLTPPDEQFF.

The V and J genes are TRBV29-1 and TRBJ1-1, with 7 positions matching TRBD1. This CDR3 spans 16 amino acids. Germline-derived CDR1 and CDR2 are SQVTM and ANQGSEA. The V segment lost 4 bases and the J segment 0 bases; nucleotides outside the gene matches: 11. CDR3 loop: CSVATGTPFLNTEAFF. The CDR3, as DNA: TGCAGCGTTGCGACAGGGACCCCATTTCTGAACACTGAAGCTTTCTTT.

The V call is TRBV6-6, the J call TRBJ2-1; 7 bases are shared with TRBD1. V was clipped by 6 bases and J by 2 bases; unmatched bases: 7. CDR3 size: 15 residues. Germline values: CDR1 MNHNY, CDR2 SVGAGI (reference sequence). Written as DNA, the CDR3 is TGTGCCAGCAGCATACAGGGGTCCCCCTACAATGAGCAGTTCTTC. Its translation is CASSIQGSPYNEQFF.

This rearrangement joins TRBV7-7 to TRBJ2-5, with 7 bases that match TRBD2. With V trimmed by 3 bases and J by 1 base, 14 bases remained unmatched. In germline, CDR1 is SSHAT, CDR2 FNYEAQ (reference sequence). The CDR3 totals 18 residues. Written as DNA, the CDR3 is TGTGCCAGCAGCTTTAAACTAGCGCTGCCCGGAACCCAAGAGACCCAGTACTTC. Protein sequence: CASSFKLALPGTQETQYF.

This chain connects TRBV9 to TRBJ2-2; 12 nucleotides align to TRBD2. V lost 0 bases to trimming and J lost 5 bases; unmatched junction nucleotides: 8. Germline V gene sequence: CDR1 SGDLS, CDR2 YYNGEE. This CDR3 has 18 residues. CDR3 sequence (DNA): TGTGCCAGCAGCGTAGGCTCTAGCGGGAGGGCCCCAACCGGGGAGCTGTTTTTT. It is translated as CASSVGSSGRAPTGELFF. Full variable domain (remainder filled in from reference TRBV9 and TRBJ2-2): DSGVTQTPKHLITATGQRVTLRCSPRSGDLSVYWYQQSLDQGLQFLIQYYNGEERAKGNILERFSAQQFPDLHSELNLSSLELGDSALYFCASSVGSSGRAPTGELFFGEGSRLTVL.